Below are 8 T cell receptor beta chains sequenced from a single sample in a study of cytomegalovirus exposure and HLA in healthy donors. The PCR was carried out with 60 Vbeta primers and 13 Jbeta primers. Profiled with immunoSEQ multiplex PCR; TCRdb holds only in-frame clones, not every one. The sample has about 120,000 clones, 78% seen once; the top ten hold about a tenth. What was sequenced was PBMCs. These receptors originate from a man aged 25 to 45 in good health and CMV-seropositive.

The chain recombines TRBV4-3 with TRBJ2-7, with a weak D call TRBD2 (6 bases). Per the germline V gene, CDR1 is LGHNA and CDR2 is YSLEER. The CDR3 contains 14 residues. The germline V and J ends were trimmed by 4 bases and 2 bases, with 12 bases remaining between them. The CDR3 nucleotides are TGCGCCAGCAGCCCCACAGCGGGCCCCTACGAGCAGTACTTC. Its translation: CASSPTAGPYEQYF.

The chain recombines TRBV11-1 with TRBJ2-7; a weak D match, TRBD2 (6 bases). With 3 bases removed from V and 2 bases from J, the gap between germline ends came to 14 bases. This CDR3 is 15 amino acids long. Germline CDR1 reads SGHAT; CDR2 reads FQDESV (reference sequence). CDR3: CASSLGLQATYEQYF. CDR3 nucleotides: TGTGCCAGCAGCTTGGGACTCCAGGCAACCTACGAGCAGTACTTC.

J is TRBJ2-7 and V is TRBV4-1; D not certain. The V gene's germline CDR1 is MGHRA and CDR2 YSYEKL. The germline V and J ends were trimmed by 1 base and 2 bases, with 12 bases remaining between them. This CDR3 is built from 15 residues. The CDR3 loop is CASSQVDKATYEQYF. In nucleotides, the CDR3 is TGCGCCAGCAGCCAAGTGGATAAAGCGACCTACGAGCAGTACTTC.

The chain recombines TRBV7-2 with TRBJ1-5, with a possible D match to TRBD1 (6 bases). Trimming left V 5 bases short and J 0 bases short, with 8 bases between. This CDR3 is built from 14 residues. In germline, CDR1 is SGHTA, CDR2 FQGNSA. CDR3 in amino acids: CASSLQGSNQPQHF. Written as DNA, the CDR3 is TGTGCCAGCAGCCTACAGGGTAGCAATCAGCCCCAGCATTTT.

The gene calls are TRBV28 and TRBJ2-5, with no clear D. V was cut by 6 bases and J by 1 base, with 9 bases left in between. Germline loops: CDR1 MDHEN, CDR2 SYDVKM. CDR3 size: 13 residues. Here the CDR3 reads CASREMPQETQYF. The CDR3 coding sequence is TGTGCCAGCAGGGAGATGCCCCAAGAGACCCAGTACTTC. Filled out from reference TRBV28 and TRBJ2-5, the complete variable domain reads DVKVTQSSRYLVKRTGEKVFLECVQDMDHENMFWYRQDPGLGLRLIYFSYDVKMKEKGDIPEGYSVSREKKERFSLILESASTNQTSMYLCASREMPQETQYFGPGTRLLVL.

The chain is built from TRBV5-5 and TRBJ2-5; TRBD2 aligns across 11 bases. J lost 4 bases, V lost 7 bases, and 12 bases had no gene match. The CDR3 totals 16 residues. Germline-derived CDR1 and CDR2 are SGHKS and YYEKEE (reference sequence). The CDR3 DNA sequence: TGTGCCAGCCGCTCTGGGGTTCTAGCGGGAGGAGAGACCCAGTACTTC. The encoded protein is CASRSGVLAGGETQYF. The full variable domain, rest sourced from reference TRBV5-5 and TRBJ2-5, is DAGVTQSPTHLIKTRGQQVTLRCSPISGHKSVSWYQQVLGQGPQFIFQYYEKEERGRGNFPDRFSARQFPNYSSELNVNALLLGDSALYLCASRSGVLAGGETQYFGPGTRLLVL.

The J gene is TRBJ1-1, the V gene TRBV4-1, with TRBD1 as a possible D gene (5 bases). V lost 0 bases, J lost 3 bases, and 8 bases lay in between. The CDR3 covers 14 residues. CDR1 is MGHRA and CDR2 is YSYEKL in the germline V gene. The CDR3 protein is CASSQDRGYTEAFF. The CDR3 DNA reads TGCGCCAGCAGCCAAGATCGGGGGTACACTGAAGCTTTCTTT.

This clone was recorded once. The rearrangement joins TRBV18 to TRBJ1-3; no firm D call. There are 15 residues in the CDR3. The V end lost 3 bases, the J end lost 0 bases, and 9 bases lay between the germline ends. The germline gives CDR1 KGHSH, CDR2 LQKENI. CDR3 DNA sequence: TGTGCCAGCTCACCCCCGGGGAGCTCTGGAAACACCATATATTTT. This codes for CASSPPGSSGNTIYF. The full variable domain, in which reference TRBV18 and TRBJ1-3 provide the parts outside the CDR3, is NAGVMQNPRHLVRRRGQEARLRCSPMKGHSHVYWYRQLPEEGLKFMVYLQKENIIDESGMPKERFSAEFPKEGPSILRIQQVVRGDSAAYFCASSPPGSSGNTIYFGEGSWLTVV.